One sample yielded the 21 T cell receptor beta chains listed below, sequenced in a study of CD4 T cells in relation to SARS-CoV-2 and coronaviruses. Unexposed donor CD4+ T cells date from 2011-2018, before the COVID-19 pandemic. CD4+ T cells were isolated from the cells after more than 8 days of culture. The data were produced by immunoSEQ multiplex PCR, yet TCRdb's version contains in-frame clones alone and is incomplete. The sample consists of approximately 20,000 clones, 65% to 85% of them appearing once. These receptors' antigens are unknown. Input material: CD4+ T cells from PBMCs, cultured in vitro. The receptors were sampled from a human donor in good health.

The DNA of the CDR3 is TGTGCCAGCAGTGAGGTGTTTCTGGACGAGCAGTACTTC. Translating it yields CASSEVFLDEQYF. The gene calls are TRBV25-1 and TRBJ2-7; D gene ambiguous. The CDR3 is 13 residues long. Trimming took off 3 bases at V and 5 bases at J, with 11 bases between the two ends. CDR1 and CDR2 (germline): MGHDK, SYGVNS.

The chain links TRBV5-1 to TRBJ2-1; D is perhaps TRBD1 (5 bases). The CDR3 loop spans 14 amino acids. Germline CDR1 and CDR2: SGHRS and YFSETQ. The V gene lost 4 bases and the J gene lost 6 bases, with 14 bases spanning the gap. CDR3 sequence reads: CASSVAPTVNEQFF. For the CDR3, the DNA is TGCGCCAGCAGCGTCGCGCCGACAGTCAATGAGCAGTTCTTC.

This CDR3 is CASSGGVLATYEQYF. The CDR3, as DNA: TGTGCCAGCAGTGGAGGGGTGCTAGCGACCTACGAGCAGTACTTC. This rearrangement joins TRBV25-1 to TRBJ2-7; tentatively, D is TRBD2 (6 bases). CDR3 size: 15 residues. Germline loops: CDR1 MGHDK, CDR2 SYGVNS. V lost 4 bases to trimming and J lost 2 bases, with 15 bases between them.

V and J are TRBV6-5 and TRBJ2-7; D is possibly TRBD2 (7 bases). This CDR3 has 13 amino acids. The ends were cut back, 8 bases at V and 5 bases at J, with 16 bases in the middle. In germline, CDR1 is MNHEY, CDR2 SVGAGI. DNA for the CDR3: TGTGCCAGCGAAGGCGGGGGCTCGGACGAGCAGTACTTC. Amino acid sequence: CASEGGGSDEQYF.

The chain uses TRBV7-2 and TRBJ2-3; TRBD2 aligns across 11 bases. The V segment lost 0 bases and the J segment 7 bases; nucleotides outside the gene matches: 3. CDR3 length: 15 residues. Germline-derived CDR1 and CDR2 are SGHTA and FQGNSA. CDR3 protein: CASSLALAGVNTQYF. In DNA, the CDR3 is TGTGCCAGCAGCTTAGCACTAGCGGGAGTGAATACGCAGTATTTT.

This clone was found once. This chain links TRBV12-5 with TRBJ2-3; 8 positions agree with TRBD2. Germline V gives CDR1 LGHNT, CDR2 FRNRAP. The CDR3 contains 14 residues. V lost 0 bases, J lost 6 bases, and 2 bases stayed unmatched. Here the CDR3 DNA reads TGTGCTAGTGGTTTGGTGCCGGGAGGGGATACGCAGTATTTT. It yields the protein CASGLVPGGDTQYF.

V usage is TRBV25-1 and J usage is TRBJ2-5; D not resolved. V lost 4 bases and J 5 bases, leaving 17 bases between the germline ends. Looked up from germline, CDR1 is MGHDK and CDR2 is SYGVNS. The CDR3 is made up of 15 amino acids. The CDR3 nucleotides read TGTGCCAGCAGTGCCCTGACGGATATGGGGGAGACCCAGTACTTC. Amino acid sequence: CASSALTDMGETQYF.

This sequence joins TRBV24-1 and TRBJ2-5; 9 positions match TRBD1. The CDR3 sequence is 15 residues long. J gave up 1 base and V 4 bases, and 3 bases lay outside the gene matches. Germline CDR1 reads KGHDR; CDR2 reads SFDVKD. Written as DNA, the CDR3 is TGTGCCACCAGTGAACCGGGACAGGGCCAAGAGACCCAGTACTTC. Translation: CATSEPGQGQETQYF.

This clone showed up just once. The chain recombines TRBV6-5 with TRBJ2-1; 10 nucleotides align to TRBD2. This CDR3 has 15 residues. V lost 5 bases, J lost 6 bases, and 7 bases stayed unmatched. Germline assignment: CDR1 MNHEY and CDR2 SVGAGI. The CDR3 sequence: CASSSPSGSINEQFF. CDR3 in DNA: TGTGCCAGCAGTAGCCCTAGCGGGAGTATCAATGAGCAGTTCTTC.

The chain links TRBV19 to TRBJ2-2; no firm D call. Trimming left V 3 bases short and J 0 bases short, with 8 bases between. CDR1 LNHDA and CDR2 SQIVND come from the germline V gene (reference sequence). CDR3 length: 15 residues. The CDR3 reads CASSIRSANTGELFF. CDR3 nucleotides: TGTGCCAGTAGTATCAGGTCAGCGAACACCGGGGAGCTGTTTTTT.

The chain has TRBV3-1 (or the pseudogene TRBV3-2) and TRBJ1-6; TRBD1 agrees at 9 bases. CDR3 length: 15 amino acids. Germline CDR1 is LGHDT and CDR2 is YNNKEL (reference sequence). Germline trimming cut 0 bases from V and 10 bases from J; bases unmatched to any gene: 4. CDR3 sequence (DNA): TGTGCCAGCAGCCAAGATACAGGGGGCCGGTCACCCCTCCACTTT. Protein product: CASSQDTGGRSPLHF.

The CDR3 nucleotides read TGCGCCAGCAGCACGTCTCAGGGAACCTACGAGCAGTACTTC. This sequence encodes CASSTSQGTYEQYF. The chain uses TRBV5-1 and TRBJ2-7, with a weak D call TRBD1 (5 bases). The CDR3 has 14 amino acids. Trimming left V 4 bases short and J 2 bases short, with 13 bases between. Germline V gene data show CDR1 as SGHRS and CDR2 as YFSETQ.

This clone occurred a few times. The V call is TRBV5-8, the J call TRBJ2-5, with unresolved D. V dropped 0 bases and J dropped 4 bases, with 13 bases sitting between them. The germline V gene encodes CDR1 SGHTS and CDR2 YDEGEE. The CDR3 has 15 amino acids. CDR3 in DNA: TGTGCCAGCAGCTTGGCCGGCACCCGACGAGAGACCCAGTACTTC. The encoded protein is CASSLAGTRRETQYF. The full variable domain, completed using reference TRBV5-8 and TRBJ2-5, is EAGVTQSPTHLIKTRGQQATLRCSPISGHTSVYWYQQALGLGLQFLLWYDEGEERNRGNFPPRFSGRQFPNYSSELNVNALELEDSALYLCASSLAGTRRETQYFGPGTRLLVL.

For the CDR3, the DNA is TGTGCCAGCAGTTTCCGCAGGAGGAATTCACCCCTCCACTTT. Translating gives CASSFRRRNSPLHF. The chain uses TRBV6-6 and TRBJ1-6; no clear D. The germline V and J ends were trimmed by 4 bases and 7 bases, with 11 bases remaining between them. CDR3 length equals 14 residues. The germline CDR1 and CDR2 sequences are MNHNY and SVGAGI (reference sequence).

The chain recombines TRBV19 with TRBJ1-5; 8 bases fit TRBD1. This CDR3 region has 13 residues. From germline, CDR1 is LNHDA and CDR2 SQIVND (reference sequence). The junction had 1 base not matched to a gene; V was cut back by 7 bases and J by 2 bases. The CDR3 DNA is TGTGCCAGTACGACAGGGGGCAATCAGCCCCAGCATTTT. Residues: CASTTGGNQPQHF.

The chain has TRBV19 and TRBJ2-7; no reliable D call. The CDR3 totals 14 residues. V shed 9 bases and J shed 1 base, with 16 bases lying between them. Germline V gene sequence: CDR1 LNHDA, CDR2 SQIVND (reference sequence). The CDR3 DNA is TGTGCCAGCAGGAAGGACGTTTTGTCCTACGAGCAGTACTTC. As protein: CASRKDVLSYEQYF. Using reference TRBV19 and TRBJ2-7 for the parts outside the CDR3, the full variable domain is DGGITQSPKYLFRKEGQNVTLSCEQNLNHDAMYWYRQDPGQGLRLIYYSQIVNDFQKGDIAEGYSVSREKKESFPLTVTSAQKNPTAFYLCASRKDVLSYEQYFGPGTRLTVT.

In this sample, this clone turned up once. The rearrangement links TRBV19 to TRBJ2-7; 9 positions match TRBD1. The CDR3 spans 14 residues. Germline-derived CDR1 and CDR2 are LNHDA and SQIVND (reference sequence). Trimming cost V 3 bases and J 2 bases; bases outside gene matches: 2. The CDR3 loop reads CASSMRDRAYEQYF. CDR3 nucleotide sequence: TGTGCCAGTAGTATGCGGGACAGGGCCTACGAGCAGTACTTC.

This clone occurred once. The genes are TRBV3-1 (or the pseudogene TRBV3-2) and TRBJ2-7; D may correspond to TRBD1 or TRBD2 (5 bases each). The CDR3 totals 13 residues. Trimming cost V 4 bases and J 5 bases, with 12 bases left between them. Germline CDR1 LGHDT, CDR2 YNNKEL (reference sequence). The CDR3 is CASSLDMGDEQYF. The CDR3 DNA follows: TGTGCCAGCAGCCTGGACATGGGGGACGAGCAGTACTTC.

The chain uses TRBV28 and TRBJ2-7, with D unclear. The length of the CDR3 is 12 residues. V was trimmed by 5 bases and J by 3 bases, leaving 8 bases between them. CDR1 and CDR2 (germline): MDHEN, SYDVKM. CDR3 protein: CASSPNYYEQYF. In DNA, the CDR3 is TGTGCCAGCAGTCCTAACTACTACGAGCAGTACTTC.

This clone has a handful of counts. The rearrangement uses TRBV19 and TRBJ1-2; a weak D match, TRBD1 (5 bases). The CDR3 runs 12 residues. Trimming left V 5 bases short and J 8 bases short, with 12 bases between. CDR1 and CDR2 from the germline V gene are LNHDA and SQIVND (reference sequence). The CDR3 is CASSASTAGYTF. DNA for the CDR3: TGTGCCAGTAGTGCGTCGACAGCAGGCTACACCTTC. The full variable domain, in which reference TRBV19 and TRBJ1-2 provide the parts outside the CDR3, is DGGITQSPKYLFRKEGQNVTLSCEQNLNHDAMYWYRQDPGQGLRLIYYSQIVNDFQKGDIAEGYSVSREKKESFPLTVTSAQKNPTAFYLCASSASTAGYTFGSGTRLTVV.

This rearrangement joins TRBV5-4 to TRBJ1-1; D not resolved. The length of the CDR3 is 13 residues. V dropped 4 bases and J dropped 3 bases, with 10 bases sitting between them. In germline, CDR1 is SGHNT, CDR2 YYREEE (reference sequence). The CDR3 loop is CASSRIYDTEAFF. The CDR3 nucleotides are TGTGCCAGCAGCCGGATCTATGACACTGAAGCTTTCTTT.